Included here is one T cell receptor beta chain sequence, with context. Its antigen remains unknown. Using genomic DNA as the template, TCR beta VDJ and CDR3 profiling was carried out. Via MiXCR, TCRdb re-called the reads, giving one row per CDR3 protein. This sample yields 450,000 to 600,000 distinct CDR3 sequences, of which approximately 32% are seen a single time; 0.82% belongs to the top ten. The record originates from a study of CD8+CD57+ T cells in acquired aplastic anemia. In the study overall: Each DNA sample taken from sorted CD4+ and CD8+ cells came to about 3.2 ug on average. Overall study results and limits: Researchers report that around 30 CD8+ CDR3 sequences appeared in both patients and controls.

Individuals selected for sequencing had exhibited CD8+CD57+ cell expansion on flow cytometry. Trimming pared 2 bases from V and 2 bases from J, leaving 11 bases between. The CDR3 extends over 14 amino acids. Germline CDR1 is SGHRS and CDR2 is YFSETQ. The J gene is TRBJ2-7, the V gene TRBV5-1; D remains ambiguous. The receptor was derived from a human donor with aplastic anemia. Sequencing was done on a sample of sorted CD4+, CD8+, or CD8+CD57+ T cells (not recorded which) from PBMCs. The DNA for the CDR3 is TGCGCCAGCAGCTTCTCCACCGGCGCCTACGAGCAGTACTTC. This translates into CASSFSTGAYEQYF.